This T cell receptor beta chain is drawn from a study of control samples from healthy donors and cancer patients. The CDR3 is 14 residues long. The V end was cut by 0 bases, the J end by 0 bases, with 2 bases between. CDR1 is KGHSH and CDR2 is LQKENI in the germline V gene. Assay used: immunoSEQ multiplex PCR; TCRdb lists only in-frame clones, some missing. This table has 150,000 to 200,000 clones, more than 90% appearing once. The sequence was collected from a man aged 25 to 40 in good health. The chain is built from TRBV18 and TRBJ2-2; no clear D gene. The specimen was blood. The CDR3 nucleotides read TGTGCCAGCTCACCACCCCCGAACACCGGGGAGCTGTTTTTT. It translates to CASSPPPNTGELFF.